Below, 13 T cell receptor beta chains from the same sample are listed, as sequenced in a study of OX40 agonist ivuxolimab in advanced cancers. Profiling relied on immunoSEQ multiplex PCR, and the TCRdb table lists in-frame clones only, not all of them. The sample lists tens of thousands of clones, 80% occurring once. The sequencing used CD4+ or CD8+ T cells sorted from blood, collected in a trial of the OX40 agonist ivuxolimab. The receptors derive from an adult with an advanced solid tumor such as melanoma, head and neck, liver or kidney cancer.

The CDR3 nucleotides are TGTGCCAGCAGCCAAGAGGGGTCCCTCACAATGTTTACCCCGGGAACCTACAATGAGCAGTTCTTC. It is translated as CASSQEGSLTMFTPGTYNEQFF. This sequence joins TRBV4-2 and TRBJ2-1; perhaps TRBD2 as D (5 bases). The CDR3 consists of 22 residues. In germline, CDR1 is LGHNA, CDR2 YNFKEQ. Trimming removed 0 bases from V and 2 bases from J, with 29 bases in between.

This clone is medium-sized within its sample. This rearrangement joins TRBV7-9 to TRBJ1-2; D gene ambiguous. The germline V gene has CDR1 SEHNR and CDR2 FQNEAQ (reference sequence). The V end lost 1 base, the J end lost 3 bases, and 6 bases lay between the germline ends. CDR3 length: 13 amino acids. The CDR3 here is CASSLGLDYGYTF. CDR3 DNA: TGTGCCAGCAGCTTAGGACTGGACTATGGCTACACCTTC.

The chain couples TRBV4-1 to TRBJ2-2; tentatively, D is TRBD2 (5 bases). The CDR3 is made up of 16 amino acids. Trimming took 0 bases from V and 7 from J, leaving 15 bases between them. Germline V gives CDR1 MGHRA, CDR2 YSYEKL. The CDR3, as DNA: TGCGCCAGCAGCCAAGACCCGGGGAATCGAGGCGGGGAGCTGTTTTTT. Protein sequence: CASSQDPGNRGGELFF.

V usage is TRBV4-2 and J usage is TRBJ2-1, with a possible D match to TRBD2 (6 bases). V lost 4 bases, J lost 7 bases, and 11 bases lay in between. The CDR3 length is 13 residues. The V gene's germline CDR1 is LGHNA and CDR2 YNFKEQ. The CDR3 sequence: CASSPPGGNEQFF. The CDR3 region has the DNA TGTGCCAGCAGCCCGCCTGGGGGGAATGAGCAGTTCTTC.

V usage is TRBV2 and J usage is TRBJ2-7, with D unclear. Germline V gene sequence: CDR1 SNHLY, CDR2 FYNNEI. The CDR3 totals 16 residues. Between the trimmed V and J ends, which lost 5 bases and 2 bases, there was a span of 19 bases. This CDR3 is CASSLSPLTFAYEQYF. The CDR3 DNA follows: TGTGCCAGCAGTTTATCGCCTTTGACCTTTGCCTACGAGCAGTACTTC.

This clone was recorded only once. The chain combines TRBV7-9 with TRBJ2-5, with D perhaps TRBD2 (5 bases). V was shortened by 1 base and J by 4 bases, with 13 bases between the two germline ends. This CDR3 contains 15 residues. CDR1 and CDR2 (germline): SEHNR, FQNEAQ (reference sequence). The CDR3 region has the DNA TGTGCCAGCAGCTTAGGAGAGCGGTTCGGAGAGACCCAGTACTTC. Protein product: CASSLGERFGETQYF.

J is TRBJ2-1 and V is TRBV5-6; 8 bases agree with TRBD1. The germline gives CDR1 SGHDT, CDR2 YYEEEE. Trimming cost V 4 bases and J 2 bases; bases outside gene matches: 5. The CDR3 consists of 15 residues. The CDR3 sequence is CASSTTGETYNEQFF. The CDR3 DNA is TGTGCCAGCAGCACGACAGGGGAGACCTACAATGAGCAGTTCTTC.

This sequence joins TRBV7-6 and TRBJ2-1; 10 nucleotides agree with TRBD2. V lost 6 bases to trimming and J lost 5 bases; unmatched junction nucleotides: 13. CDR1 and CDR2 from the germline V gene are SGHVS and FNYEAQ. This CDR3 is built from 17 residues. CDR3 sequence: CASRATSGAPGDNEQFF. The CDR3 DNA reads TGTGCCAGCAGAGCAACTAGCGGGGCGCCGGGGGACAATGAGCAGTTCTTC.

V is TRBV6-1 and J is TRBJ2-7; TRBD1 is a possible D gene (5 bases). The CDR3 covers 15 residues. Trimming cost V 0 bases and J 2 bases, with 11 bases left between them. The germline V gene has CDR1 MNHNS and CDR2 SASEGT. CDR3 protein: CASSEAPWTTYEQYF. CDR3 coding DNA: TGTGCCAGCAGTGAAGCGCCCTGGACAACCTACGAGCAGTACTTC.

The gene calls are TRBV4-2 and TRBJ1-1; D is ambiguous. Germline-derived CDR1 and CDR2 are LGHNA and YNFKEQ. This CDR3 spans 14 amino acids. The V gene lost 4 bases and the J gene lost 6 bases, with 15 bases spanning the gap. This chain's CDR3 is CASSLPMGWAEAFF. The DNA of the CDR3 is TGTGCCAGCAGCCTCCCGATGGGATGGGCTGAAGCTTTCTTT.

The gene calls are TRBV15 and TRBJ1-1; 7 bases map to TRBD1. From germline, CDR1 is LNHNV and CDR2 YYDKDF (reference sequence). The CDR3 is 14 residues long. The V and J ends lost 0 bases and 3 bases, in that order; junction bases with no gene match: 1. CDR3 nucleotides: TGTGCCACCAGCAGAGAAGGGGGCCACACTGAAGCTTTCTTT. As protein: CATSREGGHTEAFF.

V is TRBV9 and J is TRBJ2-6; 10 bases are shared with TRBD1. The CDR3 loop spans 18 amino acids. J gave up 0 bases and V 1 base, and 4 bases lay outside the gene matches. Germline V CDR1 and CDR2: SGDLS, YYNGEE. The CDR3, as DNA: TGTGCCAGCAGCGTACGACAGGGGGCCCCCTCTGGGGCCAACGTCCTGACTTTC. It encodes CASSVRQGAPSGANVLTF.

This clone was seen only a few times. This chain uses TRBV19 with TRBJ1-2, with TRBD1 identical over 8 bases. Germline CDR1 and CDR2: LNHDA and SQIVND (reference sequence). The CDR3 totals 13 residues. The V gene end was trimmed by 9 bases and the J gene end by 8 bases; junction bases not matched to a gene: 11. CDR3 coding DNA: TGTGCCAGCAATGGACAGGGCACGGAAGGCTACACCTTC. Amino acid sequence: CASNGQGTEGYTF.